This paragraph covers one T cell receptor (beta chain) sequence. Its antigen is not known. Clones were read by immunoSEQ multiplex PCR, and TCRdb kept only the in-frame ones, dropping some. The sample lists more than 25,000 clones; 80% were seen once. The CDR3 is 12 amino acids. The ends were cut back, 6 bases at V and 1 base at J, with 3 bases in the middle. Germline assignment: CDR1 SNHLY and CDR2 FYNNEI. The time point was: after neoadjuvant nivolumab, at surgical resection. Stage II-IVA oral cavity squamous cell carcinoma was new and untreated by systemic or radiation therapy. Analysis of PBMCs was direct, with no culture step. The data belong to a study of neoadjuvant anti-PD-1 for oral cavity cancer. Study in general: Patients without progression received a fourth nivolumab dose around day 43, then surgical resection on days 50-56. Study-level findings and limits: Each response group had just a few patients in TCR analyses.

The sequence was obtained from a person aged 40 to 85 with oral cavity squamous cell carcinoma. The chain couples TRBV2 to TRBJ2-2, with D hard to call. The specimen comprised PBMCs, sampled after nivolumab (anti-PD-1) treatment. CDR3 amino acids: CASRENTGELFF. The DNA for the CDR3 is TGTGCCAGCAGAGAGAACACCGGGGAGCTGTTTTTT.